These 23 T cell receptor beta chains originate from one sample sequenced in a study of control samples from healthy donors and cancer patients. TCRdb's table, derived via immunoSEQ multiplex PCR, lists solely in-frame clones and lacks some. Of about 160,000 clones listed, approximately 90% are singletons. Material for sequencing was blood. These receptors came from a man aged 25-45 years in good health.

The CDR3 DNA follows: TGTGCCAGCAGTTCGACCAACGGGAAGGCTGGAAACACCATATATTTT. Protein: CASSSTNGKAGNTIYF. J is TRBJ1-3 and V is TRBV27, with no clear D. The germline gives CDR1 MNHEY, CDR2 SMNVEV (reference sequence). The V end was cut by 4 bases, the J end by 2 bases, with 15 bases between. The CDR3 is 16 amino acids.

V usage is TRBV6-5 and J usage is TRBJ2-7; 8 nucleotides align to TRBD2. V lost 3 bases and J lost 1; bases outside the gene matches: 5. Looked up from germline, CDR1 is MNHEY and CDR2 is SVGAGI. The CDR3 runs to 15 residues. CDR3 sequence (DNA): TGTGCCAGCAGTTATACTAGCGGCAATTCCTACGAGCAGTACTTC. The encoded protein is CASSYTSGNSYEQYF.

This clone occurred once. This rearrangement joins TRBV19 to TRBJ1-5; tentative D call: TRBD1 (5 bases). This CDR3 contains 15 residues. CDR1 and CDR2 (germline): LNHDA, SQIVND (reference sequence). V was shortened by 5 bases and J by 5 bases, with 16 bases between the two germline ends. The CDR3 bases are TGTGCCAGTAGTCCGACCCAGGGACCCTATCAGCCCCAGCATTTT. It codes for CASSPTQGPYQPQHF.

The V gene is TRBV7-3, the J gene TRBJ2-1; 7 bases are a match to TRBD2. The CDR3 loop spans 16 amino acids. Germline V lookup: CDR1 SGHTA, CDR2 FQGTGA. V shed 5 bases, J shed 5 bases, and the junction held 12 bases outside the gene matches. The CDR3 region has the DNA TGTGCCAGCAGCCCCACTAACGGGAGGCTAGACAATGAGCAGTTCTTC. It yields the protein CASSPTNGRLDNEQFF.

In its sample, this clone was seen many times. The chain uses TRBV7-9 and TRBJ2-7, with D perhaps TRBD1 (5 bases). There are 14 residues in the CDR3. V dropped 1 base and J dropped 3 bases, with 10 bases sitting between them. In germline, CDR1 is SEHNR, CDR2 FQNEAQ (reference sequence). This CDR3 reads CASSLDRPVYEQYF. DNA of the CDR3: TGTGCCAGCAGCTTAGACAGGCCGGTCTACGAGCAGTACTTC.

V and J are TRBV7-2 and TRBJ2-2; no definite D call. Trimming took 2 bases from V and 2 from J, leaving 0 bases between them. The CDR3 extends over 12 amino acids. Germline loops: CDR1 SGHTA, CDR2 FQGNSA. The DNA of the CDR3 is TGTGCCAGCAGCTTAAACACCGGGGAGCTGTTTTTT. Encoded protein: CASSLNTGELFF.

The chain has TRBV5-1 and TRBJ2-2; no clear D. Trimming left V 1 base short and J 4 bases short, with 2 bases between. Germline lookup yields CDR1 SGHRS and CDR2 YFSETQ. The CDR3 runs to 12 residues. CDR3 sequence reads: CASSLTTGELFF. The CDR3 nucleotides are TGCGCCAGCAGCTTGACCACCGGGGAGCTGTTTTTT.

CDR3 sequence reads: CASSLQGSNYGYTF. CDR3 DNA: TGCGCCAGCAGCTTACAGGGGAGCAACTATGGCTACACCTTC. The gene calls are TRBV5-1 and TRBJ1-2; TRBD1 agrees at 7 bases. The ends lost 2 bases at V and 2 bases at J; junction bases unmatched: 3. Germline values: CDR1 SGHRS, CDR2 YFSETQ. This CDR3 is 14 amino acids long.

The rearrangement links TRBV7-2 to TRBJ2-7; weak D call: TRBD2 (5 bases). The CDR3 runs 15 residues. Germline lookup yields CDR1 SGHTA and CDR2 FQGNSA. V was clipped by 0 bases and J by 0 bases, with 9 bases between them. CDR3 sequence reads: CASSLAPGISYEQYF. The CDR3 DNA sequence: TGTGCCAGCAGCTTAGCGCCCGGGATCTCCTACGAGCAGTACTTC.

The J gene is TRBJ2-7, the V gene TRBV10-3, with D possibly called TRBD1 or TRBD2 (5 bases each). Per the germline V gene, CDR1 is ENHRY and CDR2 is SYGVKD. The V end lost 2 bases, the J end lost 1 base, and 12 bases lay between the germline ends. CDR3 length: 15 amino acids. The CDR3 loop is CAISETERGSYEQYF. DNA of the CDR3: TGTGCCATCAGTGAGACGGAGAGGGGTTCCTACGAGCAGTACTTC.

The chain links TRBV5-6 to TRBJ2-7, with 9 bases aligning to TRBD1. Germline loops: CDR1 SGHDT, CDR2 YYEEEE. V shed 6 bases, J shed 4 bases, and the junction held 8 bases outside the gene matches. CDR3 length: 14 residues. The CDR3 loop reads CASKGTGLRYEQYF. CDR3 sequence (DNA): TGTGCCAGCAAGGGGACAGGGTTGCGGTACGAGCAGTACTTC.

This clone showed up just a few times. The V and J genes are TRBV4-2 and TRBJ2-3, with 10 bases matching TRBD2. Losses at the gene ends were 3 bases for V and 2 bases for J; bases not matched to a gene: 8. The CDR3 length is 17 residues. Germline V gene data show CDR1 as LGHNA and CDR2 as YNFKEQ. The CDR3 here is CASSHAPLAGATDTQYF. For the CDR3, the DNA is TGTGCCAGCAGCCACGCTCCTCTAGCGGGAGCCACAGATACGCAGTATTTT.

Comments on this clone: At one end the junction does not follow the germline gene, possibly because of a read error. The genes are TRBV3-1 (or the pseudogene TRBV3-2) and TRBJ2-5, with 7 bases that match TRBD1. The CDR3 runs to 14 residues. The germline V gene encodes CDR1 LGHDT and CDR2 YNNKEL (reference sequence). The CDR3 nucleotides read TGTGCCAGCAGCCAAGCGGCGACAGGGCACTTGGAGGACTTC. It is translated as CASSQAATGHLEDF.

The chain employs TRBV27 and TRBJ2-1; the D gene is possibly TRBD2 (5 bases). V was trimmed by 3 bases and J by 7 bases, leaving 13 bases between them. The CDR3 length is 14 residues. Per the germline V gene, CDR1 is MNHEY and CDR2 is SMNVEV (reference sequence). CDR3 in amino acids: CASSFEGHANEQFF. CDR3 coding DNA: TGTGCCAGCAGTTTTGAGGGCCATGCGAATGAGCAGTTCTTC.

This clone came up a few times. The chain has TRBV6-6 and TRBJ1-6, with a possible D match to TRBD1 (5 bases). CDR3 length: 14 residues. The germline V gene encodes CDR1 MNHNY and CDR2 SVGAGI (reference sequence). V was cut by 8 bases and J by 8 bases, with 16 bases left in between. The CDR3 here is CASVRRGEDSPLHF. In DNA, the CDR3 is TGTGCCAGCGTCCGACGGGGGGAGGATTCACCCCTCCACTTT.

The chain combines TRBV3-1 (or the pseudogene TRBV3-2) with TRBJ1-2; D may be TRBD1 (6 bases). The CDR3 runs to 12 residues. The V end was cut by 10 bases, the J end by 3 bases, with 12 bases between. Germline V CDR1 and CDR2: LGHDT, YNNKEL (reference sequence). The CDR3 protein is CATQGLDYGYTF. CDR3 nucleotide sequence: TGTGCCACTCAGGGGCTGGACTATGGCTACACCTTC.

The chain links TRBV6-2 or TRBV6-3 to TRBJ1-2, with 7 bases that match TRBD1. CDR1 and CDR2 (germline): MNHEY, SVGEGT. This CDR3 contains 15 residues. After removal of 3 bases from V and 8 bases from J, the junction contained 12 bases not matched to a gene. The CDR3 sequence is CASSYKMRTGSGYTF. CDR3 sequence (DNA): TGTGCCAGCAGTTATAAAATGCGGACAGGATCAGGCTACACCTTC.

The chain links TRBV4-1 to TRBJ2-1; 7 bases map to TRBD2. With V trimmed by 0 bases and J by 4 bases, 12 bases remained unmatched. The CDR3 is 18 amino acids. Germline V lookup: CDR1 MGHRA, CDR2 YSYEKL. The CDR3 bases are TGCGCCAGCAGCCAAGATTCGGGAGGACTAGTAGCTTACAATGAGCAGTTCTTC. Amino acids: CASSQDSGGLVAYNEQFF.

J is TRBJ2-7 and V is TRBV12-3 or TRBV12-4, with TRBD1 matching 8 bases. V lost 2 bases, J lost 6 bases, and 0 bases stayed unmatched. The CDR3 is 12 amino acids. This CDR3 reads CASSLTGGEQYF. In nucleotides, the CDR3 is TGTGCCAGCAGTTTAACAGGGGGCGAGCAGTACTTC.

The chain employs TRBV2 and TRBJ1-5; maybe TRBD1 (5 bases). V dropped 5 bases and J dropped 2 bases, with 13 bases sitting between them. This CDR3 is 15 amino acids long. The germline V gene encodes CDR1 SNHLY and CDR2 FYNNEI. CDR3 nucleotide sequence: TGTGCCAGCAGTCCCAGGGTAGGAGGCAATCAGCCCCAGCATTTT. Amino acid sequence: CASSPRVGGNQPQHF.

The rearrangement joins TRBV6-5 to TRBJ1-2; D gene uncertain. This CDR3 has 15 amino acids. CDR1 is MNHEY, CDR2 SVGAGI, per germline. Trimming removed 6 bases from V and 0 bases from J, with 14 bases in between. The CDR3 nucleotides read TGTGCCAGCAGCGTTCTCCCGGGATCTAACTATGGCTACACCTTC. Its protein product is CASSVLPGSNYGYTF.

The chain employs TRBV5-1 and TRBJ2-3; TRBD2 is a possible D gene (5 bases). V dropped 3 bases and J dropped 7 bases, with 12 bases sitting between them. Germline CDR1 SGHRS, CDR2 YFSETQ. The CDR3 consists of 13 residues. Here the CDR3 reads CASSSADLNTQYF. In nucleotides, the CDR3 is TGCGCCAGCAGCTCGGCGGACTTGAATACGCAGTATTTT.

The CDR3 region has the DNA TGTGCCAGCAGTTTAATGGGACATATGAACACTGAAGCTTTCTTT. The encoded protein is CASSLMGHMNTEAFF. The chain recombines TRBV27 with TRBJ1-1; TRBD1 is a possible D gene (6 bases). The CDR3 is 15 residues long. Germline values: CDR1 MNHEY, CDR2 SMNVEV (reference sequence). V was shortened by 2 bases and J by 0 bases, with 10 bases between the two germline ends.